What follows is one TCR beta chain and its context. V lost 2 bases and J lost 3, with 14 bases in between. CDR1 is SGHVS, CDR2 FQNEAQ, per germline. There are 15 residues in the CDR3. The TCR beta profiling, which covered VDJ combination and CDR3 sequence, was carried out using genomic DNA as the template. MiXCR was run by TCRdb on the reads, yielding one entry per CDR3 protein. The repertoire includes about 48,000 distinct CDR3 sequences, about 73% of them detected once, and 30% to 40% sits in the top ten. These data belong to a study of CD8+CD57+ T cells in acquired aplastic anemia. The wider study: Average DNA yield from sorted CD4+ and CD8+ cells was around 3.2 ug. As sequenced from healthy donors, CD4+ cells averaged approximately 11 million reads.

This chain connects TRBV7-8 to TRBJ2-7, with D possibly being TRBD1 (6 bases). The sequence was obtained from a human donor in good health, serving as a control. Sequencing input: sorted CD4+, CD8+, or CD8+CD57+ T cells (not recorded which) from PBMCs. In nucleotides, the CDR3 is TGTGCCAGCAGCTTAAAACAGGGAAGTGTCTACGAGCAGTACTTC. Residues: CASSLKQGSVYEQYF. The full variable domain, with the rest looked up from reference TRBV7-8 and TRBJ2-7, is GAGVSQSPRYKVAKRGQDVALRCDPISGHVSLFWYQQALGQGPEFLTYFQNEAQLDKSGLPSDRFFAERPEGSVSTLKIQRTQQEDSAVYLCASSLKQGSVYEQYFGPGTRLTVT.